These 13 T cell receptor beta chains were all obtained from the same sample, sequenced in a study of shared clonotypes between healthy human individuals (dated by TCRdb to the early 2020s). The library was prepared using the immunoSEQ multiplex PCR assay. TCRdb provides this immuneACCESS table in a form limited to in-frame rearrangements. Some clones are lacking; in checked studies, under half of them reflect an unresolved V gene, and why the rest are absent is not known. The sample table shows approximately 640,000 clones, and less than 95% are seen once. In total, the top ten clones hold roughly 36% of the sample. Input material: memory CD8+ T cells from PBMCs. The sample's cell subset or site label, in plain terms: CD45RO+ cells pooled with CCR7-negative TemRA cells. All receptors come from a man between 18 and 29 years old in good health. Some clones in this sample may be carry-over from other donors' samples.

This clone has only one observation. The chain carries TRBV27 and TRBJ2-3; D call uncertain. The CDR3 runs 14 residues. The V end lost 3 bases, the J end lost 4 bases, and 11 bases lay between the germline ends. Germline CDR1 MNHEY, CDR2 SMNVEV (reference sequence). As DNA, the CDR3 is TGTGCCAGCAGTTTCTTATCTTCCGCAGATACGCAGTATTTT. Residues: CASSFLSSADTQYF.

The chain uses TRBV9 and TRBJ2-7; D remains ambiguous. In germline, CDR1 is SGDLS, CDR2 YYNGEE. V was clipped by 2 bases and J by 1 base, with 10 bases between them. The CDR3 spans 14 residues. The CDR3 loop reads CASSVTAKSYEQYF. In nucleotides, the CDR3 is TGTGCCAGCAGCGTCACAGCAAAATCCTACGAGCAGTACTTC.

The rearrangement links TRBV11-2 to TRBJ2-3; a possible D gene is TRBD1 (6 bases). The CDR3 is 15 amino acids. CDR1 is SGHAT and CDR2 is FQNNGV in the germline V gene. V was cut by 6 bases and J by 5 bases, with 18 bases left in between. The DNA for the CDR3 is TGTGCCAGCAGGATTACTCGACAGACAGGAGATACGCAGTATTTT. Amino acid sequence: CASRITRQTGDTQYF.

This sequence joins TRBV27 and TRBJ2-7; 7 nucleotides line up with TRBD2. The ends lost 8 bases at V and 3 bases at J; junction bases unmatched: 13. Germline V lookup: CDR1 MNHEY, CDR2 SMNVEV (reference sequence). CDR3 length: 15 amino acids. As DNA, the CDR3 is TGTGCCAGCGCTCCCTGGGCTAGCGGAATCTACGAGCAGTACTTC. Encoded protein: CASAPWASGIYEQYF.

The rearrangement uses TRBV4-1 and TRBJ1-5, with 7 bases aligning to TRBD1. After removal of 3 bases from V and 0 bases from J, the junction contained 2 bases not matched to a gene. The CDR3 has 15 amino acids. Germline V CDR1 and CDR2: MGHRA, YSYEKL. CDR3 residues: CASSQGDSSNQPQHF. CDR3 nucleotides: TGCGCCAGCAGCCAGGGGGACAGTAGCAATCAGCCCCAGCATTTT.

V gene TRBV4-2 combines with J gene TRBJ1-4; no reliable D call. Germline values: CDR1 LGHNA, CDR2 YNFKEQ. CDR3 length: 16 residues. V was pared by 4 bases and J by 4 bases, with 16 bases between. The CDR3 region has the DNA TGTGCCAGCAGCCCAGACCCTGACAACATTAATGAAAAACTGTTTTTT. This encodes CASSPDPDNINEKLFF.

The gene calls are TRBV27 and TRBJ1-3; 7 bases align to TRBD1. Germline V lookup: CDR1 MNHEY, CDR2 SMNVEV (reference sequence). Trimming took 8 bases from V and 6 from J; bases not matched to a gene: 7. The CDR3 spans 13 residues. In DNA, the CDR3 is TGTGCCAGCTGGGACAGCACCCCAAACACCATATATTTT. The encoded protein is CASWDSTPNTIYF.

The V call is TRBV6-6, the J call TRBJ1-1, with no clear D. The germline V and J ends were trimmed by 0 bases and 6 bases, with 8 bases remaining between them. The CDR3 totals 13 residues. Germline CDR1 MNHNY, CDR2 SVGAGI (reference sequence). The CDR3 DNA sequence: TGTGCCAGCAGTTACTCGGGGTGGGCTGAAGCTTTCTTT. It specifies CASSYSGWAEAFF.

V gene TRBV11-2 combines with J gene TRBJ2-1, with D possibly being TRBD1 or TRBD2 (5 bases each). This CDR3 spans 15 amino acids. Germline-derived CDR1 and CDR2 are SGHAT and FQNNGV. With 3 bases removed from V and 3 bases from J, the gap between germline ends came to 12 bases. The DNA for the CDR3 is TGTGCCAGCAGCTTCCTGGGTGGGGGCTACAATGAGCAGTTCTTC. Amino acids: CASSFLGGGYNEQFF. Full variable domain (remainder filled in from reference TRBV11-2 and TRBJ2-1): EAGVAQSPRYKIIEKRQSVAFWCNPISGHATLYWYQQILGQGPKLLIQFQNNGVVDDSQLPKDRFSAERLKGVDSTLKIQPAKLEDSAVYLCASSFLGGGYNEQFFGPGTRLTVL.

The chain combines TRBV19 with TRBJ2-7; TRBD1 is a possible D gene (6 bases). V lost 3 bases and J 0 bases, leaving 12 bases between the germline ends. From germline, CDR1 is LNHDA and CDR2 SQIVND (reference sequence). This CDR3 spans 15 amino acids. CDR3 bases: TGTGCCAGTAGTATTAACACAGGGTACTCCTACGAGCAGTACTTC. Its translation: CASSINTGYSYEQYF. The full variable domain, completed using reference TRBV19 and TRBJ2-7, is DGGITQSPKYLFRKEGQNVTLSCEQNLNHDAMYWYRQDPGQGLRLIYYSQIVNDFQKGDIAEGYSVSREKKESFPLTVTSAQKNPTAFYLCASSINTGYSYEQYFGPGTRLTVT.

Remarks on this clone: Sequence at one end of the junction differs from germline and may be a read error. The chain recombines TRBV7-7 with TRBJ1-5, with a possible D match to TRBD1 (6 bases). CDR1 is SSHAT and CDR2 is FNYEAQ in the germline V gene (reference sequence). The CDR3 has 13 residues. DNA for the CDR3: TGCGCAACCGGGGGCTATAGCAATCAGCCCCAGCATTTT. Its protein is CATGGYSNQPQHF.

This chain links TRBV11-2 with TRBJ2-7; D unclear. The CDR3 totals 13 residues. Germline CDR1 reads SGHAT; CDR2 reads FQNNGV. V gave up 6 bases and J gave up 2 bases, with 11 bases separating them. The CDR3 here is CASRSRTTYEQYF. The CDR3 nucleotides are TGTGCCAGCAGGAGCAGAACTACCTACGAGCAGTACTTC.

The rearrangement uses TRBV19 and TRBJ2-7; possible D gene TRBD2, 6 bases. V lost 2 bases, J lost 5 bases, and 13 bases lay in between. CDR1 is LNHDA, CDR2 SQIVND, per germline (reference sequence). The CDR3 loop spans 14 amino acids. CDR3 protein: CASSIQWRAHEQYF. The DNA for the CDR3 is TGTGCCAGTAGTATACAGTGGAGGGCCCACGAGCAGTACTTC.